One sample yielded the 5 T cell receptor beta chains listed below, sequenced in a study of cytomegalovirus exposure and HLA in healthy donors (TCRdb year 2017). The method was the immunoSEQ multiplex PCR assay. TCRdb stores this immuneACCESS table with in-frame sequences only. Part of the clones is absent; in the studies checked, under half of the shortfall reflects unresolved V genes, and no reason is known for the rest. Within this sample are over 110,000 clones, with around nine tenths of them counted one time only. 8.7% of the sample rests with the top ten. Sequencing was performed on PBMCs. These receptors were taken from a man younger than 35 in good health and CMV-seropositive.

The chain combines TRBV27 with TRBJ2-1; 9 bases line up with TRBD2. The CDR3 consists of 15 residues. V was clipped by 5 bases and J by 4 bases; unmatched bases: 6. Germline V gene lookup returns CDR1 MNHEY and CDR2 SMNVEV (reference sequence). The CDR3: CASSPASGIYNEQFF. Here the CDR3 DNA reads TGTGCCAGCAGTCCCGCTAGCGGGATATACAATGAGCAGTTCTTC.

The chain recombines TRBV10-3 with TRBJ1-2; no definite D call. V was cut by 7 bases and J by 1 base, with 7 bases left in between. Germline values: CDR1 ENHRY, CDR2 SYGVKD. This CDR3 has 12 amino acids. The CDR3: CAIKRDNYGYTF. As DNA, the CDR3 is TGTGCCATCAAACGGGATAACTATGGCTACACCTTC.

V is TRBV6-8 and J is TRBJ2-3; D is perhaps TRBD2 (5 bases). The V gene's germline CDR1 is MNHGY and CDR2 SAAAGT. The V gene lost 5 bases and the J gene lost 0 bases, with 15 bases spanning the gap. The CDR3 runs to 16 residues. CDR3 loop: CASSSPGRPSTDTQYF. In nucleotides, the CDR3 is TGTGCCAGCAGTAGCCCGGGGAGACCTAGCACAGATACGCAGTATTTT.

This chain joins TRBV30 and TRBJ2-7; 13 positions match TRBD2. V shed 3 bases and J 4 bases; nucleotides not matched to a gene: 12. This CDR3 contains 17 residues. Per germline, CDR1 GTSNPN and CDR2 SVGIG (reference sequence). CDR3 loop: CAWRPTTLAGGGYEQYF. Written as DNA, the CDR3 is TGTGCCTGGAGGCCCACTACACTAGCGGGAGGGGGATACGAGCAGTACTTC.

The chain's CDR3 is CAWSFHYEQYF. The CDR3, as DNA: TGTGCCTGGAGTTTTCACTACGAGCAGTACTTC. J is TRBJ2-7 and V is TRBV30, with D unresolved. The CDR3 runs to 11 residues. The germline V gene has CDR1 GTSNPN and CDR2 SVGIG (reference sequence). V lost 2 bases to trimming and J lost 3 bases, with 5 bases between them.